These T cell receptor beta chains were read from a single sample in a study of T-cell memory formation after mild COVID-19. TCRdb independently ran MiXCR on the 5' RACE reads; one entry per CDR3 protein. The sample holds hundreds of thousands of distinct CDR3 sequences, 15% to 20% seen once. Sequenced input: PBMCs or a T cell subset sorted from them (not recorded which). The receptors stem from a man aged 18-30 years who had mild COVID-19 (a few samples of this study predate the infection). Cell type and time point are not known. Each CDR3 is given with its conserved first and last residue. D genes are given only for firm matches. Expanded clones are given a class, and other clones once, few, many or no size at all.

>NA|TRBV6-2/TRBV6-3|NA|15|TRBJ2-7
CASSYDKEGSYEQYF
TGTGCCAGCAGTTACGATAAGGAGGGCTCCTACGAGCAGTACTTC
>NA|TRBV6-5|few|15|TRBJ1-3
CASSSGGTFGNTIYF
TGTGCCAGCAGTTCGGGGGGGACTTTTGGAAACACCATATATTTT
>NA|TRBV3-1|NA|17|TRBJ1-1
CASSQPGLGFWGTEAFF
TGTGCCAGCAGCCAACCGGGTCTCGGTTTTTGGGGCACTGAAGCTTTCTTT
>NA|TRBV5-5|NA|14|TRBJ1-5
CASTRDGRDRPQHF
TGTGCCAGCACTCGGGACGGCAGAGATCGGCCCCAGCATTTT
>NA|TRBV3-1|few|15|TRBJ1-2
CASSQLDLTNYGYTF
TGTGCCAGCAGCCAACTGGACCTTACTAACTATGGCTACACCTTC
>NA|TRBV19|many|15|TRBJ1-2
CASSTRTERSYGYTF
TGTGCCAGTAGTACAAGGACAGAGAGGAGCTATGGCTACACCTTC
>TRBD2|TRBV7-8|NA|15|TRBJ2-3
CASSPGTSGGNTQYF
TGTGCCAGCAGCCCTGGGACTAGCGGGGGAAATACGCAGTATTTT
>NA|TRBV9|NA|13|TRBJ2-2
CASSVGQTGELFF
TGTGCCAGCAGCGTAGGCCAAACCGGGGAGCTGTTTTTT
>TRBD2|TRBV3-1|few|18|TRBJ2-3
CASSPSPGTSGSTDTQYF
TGTGCCAGCAGCCCCTCTCCCGGGACTAGCGGCAGCACAGATACGCAGTATTTT
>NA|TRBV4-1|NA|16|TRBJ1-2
CASSPTPGHTNYGYTF
TGCGCCAGCAGCCCTACACCGGGACATACTAACTATGGCTACACCTTC
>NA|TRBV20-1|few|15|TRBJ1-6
CSARDPRRGNSPLHF
TGCAGTGCTAGAGATCCGCGGCGAGGGAATTCACCCCTCCACTTT